This passage covers 3 T cell receptor beta chains from one sample sequenced in a study of shared clonotypes between healthy human individuals. Only in-frame clones appear in the TCRdb table, and some are missing; sequencing was by immunoSEQ multiplex PCR. The table lists approximately 1.5 million clones, under 99% of them singletons. Source material: naive CD4+ T cells sorted from blood. Sample subset: CD45RA+ positively selected. All receptors derive from a man aged 25-45 years in good health.

This chain connects TRBV6-6 to TRBJ2-1; TRBD2 matches at 8 bases. CDR3 length: 12 residues. Germline V gives CDR1 MNHNY, CDR2 SVGAGI (reference sequence). CDR3 nucleotides: TGTGCGGCGGCGGGAGGATCCAATGAGCAGTTCTTC. Amino acids: CAAAGGSNEQFF.

This chain links TRBV7-2 with TRBJ2-3; 13 nucleotides align to TRBD2. Germline assignment: CDR1 SGHTA and CDR2 FQGNSA. The CDR3 is 17 amino acids. The trim removed 6 bases at V and 1 base at J, leaving 7 bases unmatched. DNA for the CDR3: TGTGCCAGCAGACATTGGACTAGCGGGGGTGGCACAGATACGCAGTATTTT. It codes for CASRHWTSGGGTDTQYF. Full variable domain (missing parts from reference TRBV7-2 and TRBJ2-3): GAGVSQSPSNKVTEKGKDVELRCDPISGHTALYWYRQSLGQGLEFLIYFQGNSAPDKSGLPSDRFSAERTGGSVSTLTIQRTQQEDSAVYLCASRHWTSGGGTDTQYFGPGTRLTVL.

The rearrangement uses TRBV11-2 and TRBJ1-2; tentatively, D is TRBD1 (5 bases). Germline-derived CDR1 and CDR2 are SGHAT and FQNNGV. V was cut by 7 bases and J by 7 bases, with 19 bases left in between. CDR3 length: 14 residues. This chain's CDR3 is CASTAVARGAGYTF. CDR3 DNA: TGTGCCAGCACCGCGGTGGCTAGGGGCGCTGGCTACACCTTC.